Listed below are T cell receptor beta chains from one sample, sequenced in a study of blood T cells in healthy people across ages. TCRdb fed the 5' RACE reads into MiXCR, producing one record per CDR3 protein. The sample contains around 870,000 distinct CDR3 sequences, less than 35% of which appear only once. The sample was blood. The source is a woman older than 75 in good health. The CDR3 runs from the conserved cysteine through the conserved F or W. A D gene is named only where the DNA matches it firmly. Some rows mark clone size as missing; the rest say once, few, many or name a class of expanded clone.

>TRBV27|TRBJ2-7|TRBD1|-
TGTGCCAGCACCGGGACAGTAAGCTCCTACAATGAGCAGTACTTC
CASTGTVSSYNEQYF
>TRBV20-1|TRBJ2-1|-|many
TGCAGTGCTAGAGTAACAGGGAAGGTCAATGAGCAGTTCTTC
CSARVTGKVNEQFF
>TRBV20-1|TRBJ2-1|TRBD2|few
TGCAGTGCTAGAATCCCCGTGCCGGGGGGGAACTACAATGAGCAGTTCTTC
CSARIPVPGGNYNEQFF
>TRBV30|TRBJ2-5|TRBD1|-
TGTGCCTGGAGTGTTCGTGACAGGGGTGGGGAGCAGTACTTC
CAWSVRDRGGEQYF
>TRBV20-1|TRBJ2-5|TRBD2|once
TGCAGTGCTAGAGATTACCGGGGGGGCAATTCGGTACAAGAGACCCAGTACTTC
CSARDYRGGNSVQETQYF
>TRBV6-2/TRBV6-3|TRBJ1-2|-|few
TGTGCCAGCAGCCGGGGGAGTAGTGGCTACACCTTC
CASSRGSSGYTF
>TRBV7-9|TRBJ2-5|TRBD2|many
TGTGCCAGCAGCTTCACTGGGACTAGCGCTGAGACCCAGTACTTC
CASSFTGTSAETQYF
>TRBV10-3|TRBJ2-7|TRBD1|many
TGTGCCAGCAAGGTAGGCCCGGGACAGGGAAAATTCGAGCAGTACTTC
CASKVGPGQGKFEQYF
>TRBV4-2|TRBJ1-1|-|many
TGTGCCAGCAGCCAAGTTAGGGGCCAGGGTGGGGCTGAAGCTTTCTTT
CASSQVRGQGGAEAFF
>TRBV12-3/TRBV12-4|TRBJ1-1|-|many
TGTGCCAGCAGTTTATCAGCAGGGGTGAACACTGAAGCTTTCTTT
CASSLSAGVNTEAFF
>TRBV7-9|TRBJ2-7|TRBD1|many
TGTGCCAGCAGCTTGGGACAGCGAAGCTCCTACGAGCAGTACTTC
CASSLGQRSSYEQYF
>TRBV5-1|TRBJ1-1|-|few
TGCGCCAGCAGCTCCGAGCTACAGGGAGGCACTGAAGCTTTCTTT
CASSSELQGGTEAFF
>TRBV29-1|TRBJ2-5|TRBD2|many
TGCAGCGTTGTAGCCGGGACTAGCGGGGGCGCGAGGACCCAGTACTTC
CSVVAGTSGGARTQYF
>TRBV12-3/TRBV12-4|TRBJ1-1|TRBD1|-
TGTGCCAGCAGGCCCTACTCGGACAGGCAAGCTTTCTTT
CASRPYSDRQAFF
>TRBV29-1|TRBJ2-5|-|-
TGCAGCGTTGAGGAAGCAAGGGAGCAGTACTTC
CSVEEAREQYF
>TRBV29-1|TRBJ2-1|-|many
TGCAGCGTTGATTGGGACACAGACAATGAGCAGTTCTTC
CSVDWDTDNEQFF
>TRBV29-1|TRBJ1-4|TRBD1|once
TGCAGCGGCCTGACAGGGGGGAATGAAAAACTGTTTTTT
CSGLTGGNEKLFF
>TRBV4-2|TRBJ2-1|-|many
TGTGCCAGCAGCCAAGGCTCCCTCGGGCTGTTCTTC
CASSQGSLGLFF
>TRBV10-3|TRBJ1-1|TRBD1|few
TGTGCCATCAGTGAGGTACCGGGACAGGGTTACACTGAAGCTTTCTTT
CAISEVPGQGYTEAFF
>TRBV20-1|TRBJ2-5|TRBD2|many
TGCAGTGCTAGCCTGGGGGGGAAAGAGACCCAGTACTTC
CSASLGGKETQYF
>TRBV20-1|TRBJ2-1|-|many
TGCAGTGCTAGTCTCAGGACTATCAATGAGCAGTTCTTC
CSASLRTINEQFF
>TRBV19|TRBJ2-5|-|-
TGTGCCAGTAGCCAACGGAACATCCAAGAGACCCAGTACTTC
CASSQRNIQETQYF
>TRBV4-1|TRBJ2-7|-|many
TGCGCCGGTCCTGGGACTGTTCTTTACGAGCAGTACTTC
CAGPGTVLYEQYF
>TRBV6-2/TRBV6-3|TRBJ1-1|-|-
TGTGCCAGCAGTTACGCGCCCACTGAAGCTTTCTTT
CASSYAPTEAFF
>TRBV2|TRBJ2-3|-|few
TGTGCCAGCAGTGAGCGGGACCACCCCACAGATCCGCAGTATTTT
CASSERDHPTDPQYF
>TRBV5-1|TRBJ2-2|-|few
TGCGCCAGCAGCCAAAGGACATGGGACACCGGGGAGCTGTTTTTT
CASSQRTWDTGELFF
>TRBV10-3|TRBJ1-5|TRBD1|-
TGTGCCATCACCGAAGGGACAGGGGAGGATCAGCCCCAGCATTTT
CAITEGTGEDQPQHF
>TRBV25-1|TRBJ2-3|-|-
TGTGCCAGCAGTGATTGGGTGGGTAGGCTGACAGATACGCAGTATTTT
CASSDWVGRLTDTQYF
>TRBV15|TRBJ2-2|-|-
TGTGCCACCGGTGGCTCGAACACCGGGGAGCTGTTTTTT
CATGGSNTGELFF
>TRBV4-3|TRBJ2-4|TRBD1|few
TGCGCCAGCAGCCGCAGACAGGGGACGCCAAACATTCAGTACTTC
CASSRRQGTPNIQYF
>TRBV10-3|TRBJ1-2|TRBD1|-
TGTGCCATCAGTGAGTCGACAGGGAGGGGCTACACCTTC
CAISESTGRGYTF
>TRBV6-5|TRBJ2-6|-|many
TGTGCCACACTCGGCGGATCCTCTGGGGCCAACGTCCTGACTTTC
CATLGGSSGANVLTF
>TRBV5-1|TRBJ1-2|-|-
TGCGCCAGCAGCCTCCGGACAGACGATGGCTACACCTTC
CASSLRTDDGYTF
>TRBV29-1|TRBJ1-2|-|many
TGCAGCGTTGGTACCTCGACAGATAACTATGGCTACACCTTC
CSVGTSTDNYGYTF
>TRBV7-9|TRBJ2-1|TRBD2|many
TGTGCCAGCAGCCTTAGACTAGCGGGGGGGCCGGCCGAGCAGTTCTTC
CASSLRLAGGPAEQFF
>TRBV6-2/TRBV6-3|TRBJ2-4|-|many
TGTGCCAGCACCTTTGGAGGAACAAAAAACATTCAGTACTTC
CASTFGGTKNIQYF
>TRBV29-1|TRBJ2-1|TRBD2|many
TGCAGCGTAACAAGGGACGGGAGGGGTGGGGTCAACAATGAGCAGTTCTTC
CSVTRDGRGGVNNEQFF
>TRBV20-1|TRBJ2-7|-|many
TGCAGTGCTAGAGGCGACAGGCCCTACGAGCAGTACTTC
CSARGDRPYEQYF
>TRBV12-3/TRBV12-4|TRBJ2-3|-|-
TGTGCCAGCAGGGCCCAGGGAAGTACGCAGTATTTT
CASRAQGSTQYF
>TRBV10-3|TRBJ2-5|-|-
TGTGCCATCAGTGAAGGGGGGCACCAAGAGACCGAGTACTTC
CAISEGGHQETEYF
>TRBV6-2/TRBV6-3|TRBJ2-5|TRBD2|few
TGTGCCAGCACCTTAGCGGGGGTGAATGAGCAGTACTTC
CASTLAGVNEQYF